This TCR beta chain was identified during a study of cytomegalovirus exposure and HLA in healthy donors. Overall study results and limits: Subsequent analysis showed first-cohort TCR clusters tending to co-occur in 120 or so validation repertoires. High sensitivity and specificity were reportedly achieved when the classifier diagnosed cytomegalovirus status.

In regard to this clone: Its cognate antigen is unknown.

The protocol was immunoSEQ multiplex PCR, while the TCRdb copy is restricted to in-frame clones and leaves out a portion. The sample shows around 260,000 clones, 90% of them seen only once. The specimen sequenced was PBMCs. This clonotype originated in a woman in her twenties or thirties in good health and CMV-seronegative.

CDR3 protein: CATSRGGQGGINYGYTF. The CDR3 DNA reads as TGTGCCACCAGCAGAGGAGGACAGGGGGGAATTAACTATGGCTACACCTTC. The rearrangement joins TRBV15 to TRBJ1-2; 10 bases line up with TRBD1. CDR1 and CDR2 from the germline V gene are LNHNV and YYDKDF (reference sequence). The CDR3 contains 17 residues. V lost 1 base to trimming and J lost 1 base; unmatched junction nucleotides: 6.